This T cell receptor beta chain stems from a study of regulatory T cells in long-lasting Graves disease. This clonotype was recorded a few times. The antigen is not known. Through Arm-PCR of CDR3 regions and iRepertoire HTBI primers, TCR beta libraries were built. TCRdb processed the multiplex PCR reads anew with MiXCR; each CDR3 protein has one entry. The sample consists of a few hundred thousand distinct CDR3 sequences, roughly 25% of them appearing once. Study results and caveats: Examination was confined to peripheral blood, excluding thyroid tissue. Comparison showed that persistent patients shared more public clonotypes (around 3,000) than new patients (approximately 870).

Stated time point: persistent/refractory GD, antithyroid drugs over 5 years with positive TRAb. The TCR library was prepared using RNA isolated from PBMCs. Enrollment of patients was through an endocrinology department in Xi'an, China. Blood from the periphery, approximately 10 milliliters in all, was drawn into EDTA tubes. The source of this sequence is a woman aged 40-49 years with Graves disease. Sequencing used peripheral blood mononuclear cells (PBMCs), obtained when the disease was refractory, from a patient treated with antithyroid drugs.

CDR3 sequence: CASSFSNRAYEQYF. The DNA for the CDR3 is TGTGCCAGCAGCTTTTCAAACAGGGCTTACGAGCAGTACTTC. The rearrangement links TRBV7-9 to TRBJ2-7, with D maybe TRBD1 (6 bases). Looked up from germline, CDR1 is SEHNR and CDR2 is FQNEAQ (reference sequence). Deletions cut 3 bases from V and 4 bases from J, with 13 bases between. The CDR3 sequence is 14 residues long. Based on the CDR3 plus reference TRBV7-9 and TRBJ2-7, the full variable domain is DTGVSQNPRHKITKRGQNVTFRCDPISEHNRLYWYRQTLGQGPEFLTYFQNEAQLEKSRLLSDRFSAERPKGSFSTLEIQRTEQGDSAMYLCASSFSNRAYEQYFGPGTRLTVT.